This T cell receptor beta chain stems from a study of OX40 agonist ivuxolimab in advanced cancers. Study-wide context: Ivuxolimab, which targeted the costimulatory receptor OX40 (CD134), was an agonistic, fully human IgG2 monoclonal antibody. Intravenous ivuxolimab was administered to patients every 2 weeks at six dose levels: 0.01, 0.1, 0.3, 1.5, 3 and 10 mg/kg. Of the approximately 50 dose-escalation patients, hepatocellular carcinoma was present in roughly 19, melanoma in approximately 15, renal cell carcinoma in 9 and head and neck cancer in 9. In the dose-escalation cohort, approximately 82% of patients were male, and the mean age was approximately 60 years, with a range of about 23 to 90. Patients were allowed to have had prior anti-PD-1, anti-PD-L1 or anti-CTLA-4 therapy, and approximately 37% of the dose-escalation patients had been treated with checkpoint inhibitors. Partial responses were achieved by three dose-escalation patients, of whom one had hepatocellular carcinoma and two had cutaneous melanoma. The purpose of peripheral TCRbeta sequencing was to test whether ivuxolimab changed TCR sequence diversity and led to clonal T-cell expansion. The paper reports the monotherapy dose-escalation portion (N = 52 patients) of the phase I ivuxolimab trial.

Genomic DNA was isolated from the sorted cells so that the TCRbeta CDR3 region could be sequenced. The immunoSEQ Assay was used for sequencing of TCRbeta CDR3 regions. Held by TCRdb, this immuneACCESS table contains in-frame sequences only and omits some clones. Under half of the omission traces to an unresolved V gene where checked; the cause of the rest is unknown. Within this sample are about 80,000 clones, with around 86% of them counted one time only. Under 0.35% of the sample belongs to the ten largest clones. Patients with autoimmune disease history or receiving systemic immunosuppression were excluded from the trial. Peripheral blood for TCR sequencing was collected from all dose cohorts at baseline, on cycle 4 day 1, and on cycle 7 day 1. Samples came from an open-label, multicenter, first-in-human phase I dose-escalation trial of ivuxolimab. Adults with locally advanced or metastatic melanoma, renal cell, hepatocellular, or head and neck squamous cell carcinoma were enrolled in the trial. Before TCR sequencing, CD4+ T cells and CD8+ T cells from peripheral blood were sorted into separate populations.

Measured from the cysteine to the phenylalanine, the CDR3 is 17 residues long. The DNA shown is the 51-base CDR3, in frame from base 1. CDR1 and CDR2 are read off the germline V gene as SNHLY and FYNNEI. Ends trimmed: V by 7 bases, J by 2 bases; bases unmatched to a gene: 10. Regarding this clone: There is no known antigen for this receptor. Base qualities were left out, and no much larger clone turns up one base away.

Here is what the overall study found, with its caveats: After ivuxolimab, more expanded clones were found on average in CD8+ T cells than in CD4+ T cells. The antigen specificity of the clonally expanded peripheral T cells was not determined. Low levels of normalized T-cell clonal expansion were also seen in some nonresponding patients. In the 0.1-3.0 mg/kg groups, partial responders had among the lowest normalized peripheral clonal expansion, particularly in CD8+ T cells. At doses of 0.1 to 3.0 mg/kg, clonal expansion of both CD4+ and CD8+ T cells in blood was seen between baseline and week 6.

The specimen comprised CD4+ or CD8+ T cells sorted from blood, sampled in a trial of the OX40 agonist ivuxolimab. In this chain, TRBV2 is recombined with TRBJ2-2; a stretch of 10 junction bases matches TRBD1. The source is an adult with an advanced solid tumor such as melanoma, head and neck, liver or kidney cancer. The CDR3 sequence is CASNNPGQGLNTGELFF. The base sequence is TGTGCCAGCAATAATCCGGGACAGGGGTTAAACACCGGGGAGCTGTTTTTT. Full variable domain (CDR3 extended with the reference TRBV2 and TRBJ2-2 proteins): EPEVTQTPSHQVTQMGQEVILRCVPISNHLYFYWYRQILGQKVEFLVSFYNNEISEKSEIFDDQFSVERPDGSNFTLKIRSTKLEDSAMYFCASNNPGQGLNTGELFFGEGSRLTVL.